The next 30 T cell receptor beta chains were all read from a single sample in a study of shared clonotypes between healthy human individuals. Data came from immunoSEQ multiplex PCR; TCRdb stores just in-frame clones and leaves some out. The profile covers 500,000 to 650,000 clones, with around 81% appearing a single time and about 12% taken by the ten largest. The sequencing input was PBMCs. These receptors were collected from a woman aged 40 to 49 in good health. Some clones in this sample may be carry-over from other donors' samples.

Comments on this clone: Within the sample, other DNA sequences also encode this same CDR3. The chain uses TRBV5-1 and TRBJ2-1, with no clear D. This CDR3 has 13 residues. Trimming took off 0 bases at V and 2 bases at J, with 3 bases between the two ends. Germline V CDR1 and CDR2: SGHRS, YFSETQ. CDR3 region: CASSLGTYNEQFF. CDR3 sequence (DNA): TGCGCCAGCAGCTTGGGAACCTACAATGAGCAGTTCTTC.

With regard to this clone: It is likely a read error: a sequence one base away is far more abundant. Other DNA sequences of this sample code for an identical CDR3. The chain joins TRBV25-1 to TRBJ1-1; D gene unclear. V shed 2 bases and J shed 4 bases, with 11 bases lying between them. This CDR3 is 14 amino acids long. Germline V gives CDR1 MGHDK, CDR2 SYGVNS. Written as DNA, the CDR3 is TGTGCCAGCAGTGAAAGAGGGTGGGGCACTGAAGCTTTCTTT. Translating gives CASSERGWGTEAFF.

This clone has a single count. The chain combines TRBV5-3 with TRBJ2-7, with 7 bases fitting TRBD2. TRBV5-3 qualifies as an ORF whose function is uncertain. This CDR3 has 14 residues. V dropped 5 bases and J dropped 2; count of bases not matched to a gene: 7. The CDR3 here is CARSTAGVPYEQYF. DNA for the CDR3: TGTGCCAGAAGTACTGCGGGGGTACCCTACGAGCAGTACTTC.

The chain employs TRBV28 and TRBJ1-5; D unclear. The V end was cut by 1 base, the J end by 6 bases, with 10 bases between. CDR1 MDHEN and CDR2 SYDVKM come from the germline V gene. The CDR3 has 14 residues. CDR3 residues: CASSLSLSSQPQHF. CDR3 nucleotides: TGTGCCAGCAGTTTATCCCTATCAAGTCAGCCCCAGCATTTT.

This clone is medium-sized (0.01 to 0.1%). Other DNA sequences in the same sample also yield this CDR3. This chain connects TRBV6-6 to TRBJ1-2; D not certain. The V gene lost 5 bases and the J gene lost 2 bases, with 9 bases spanning the gap. Germline V gives CDR1 MNHNY, CDR2 SVGAGI (reference sequence). The CDR3 contains 13 residues. CDR3 bases: TGTGCCAGCAGTCCTTCTCCCAACTATGGCTACACCTTC. Translation: CASSPSPNYGYTF.

The chain recombines TRBV4-3 with TRBJ1-3, with TRBD1 as a possible D gene (5 bases). The V end was cut by 0 bases, the J end by 0 bases, with 12 bases between. The CDR3 spans 17 residues. Germline CDR1 is LGHNA and CDR2 is YSLEER. CDR3 loop: CASSQDRGLNSGNTIYF. The CDR3 coding sequence is TGCGCCAGCAGCCAAGATCGGGGACTGAACTCTGGAAACACCATATATTTT.

This clone turned up a few times. Other nucleotide sequences in the sample specify the same CDR3. This CDR3 reads CASSVAGQETQYF. The CDR3, as DNA: TGTGCCAGCAGCGTAGCAGGGCAAGAGACCCAGTACTTC. V usage is TRBV9 and J usage is TRBJ2-5; D is perhaps TRBD1 (5 bases). The CDR3 runs 13 residues. Germline V lookup: CDR1 SGDLS, CDR2 YYNGEE. Trimming pared 0 bases from V and 2 bases from J, leaving 5 bases between.

The rearrangement links TRBV27 to TRBJ1-5; 8 nucleotides align to TRBD1. CDR1 and CDR2 from the germline V gene are MNHEY and SMNVEV (reference sequence). J lost 5 bases, V lost 5 bases, and 5 bases had no gene match. The CDR3 loop spans 14 amino acids. Here the CDR3 reads CASSPGQGYQPQHF. For the CDR3, the DNA is TGTGCCAGCAGTCCAGGACAGGGTTATCAGCCCCAGCATTTT.

The genes are TRBV15 and TRBJ1-1, with D tentatively TRBD1 (5 bases). Germline V gene sequence: CDR1 LNHNV, CDR2 YYDKDF (reference sequence). The CDR3 spans 15 residues. The V end lost 2 bases, the J end lost 2 bases, and 12 bases lay between the germline ends. The DNA for the CDR3 is TGTGCCACCAGCAGAAAAGCCGACAGCAACACTGAAGCTTTCTTT. This translates into CATSRKADSNTEAFF.

The rearrangement joins TRBV2 to TRBJ2-7; tentative D call: TRBD2 (7 bases). V lost 7 bases to trimming and J lost 4 bases, with 20 bases between them. The germline V gene has CDR1 SNHLY and CDR2 FYNNEI. The CDR3 runs 15 residues. CDR3 sequence reads: CASTLTGGGEYEQYF. DNA for the CDR3: TGTGCCAGCACCTTGACAGGAGGGGGGGAATACGAGCAGTACTTC.

The chain has TRBV7-6 and TRBJ1-1; D unresolved. CDR1 and CDR2 from the germline V gene are SGHVS and FNYEAQ. Deletions cut 0 bases from V and 1 base from J, with 6 bases between. The CDR3 extends over 14 amino acids. The CDR3 nucleotides are TGTGCCAGCAGCTTAGCAGGGAGGAACACTGAAGCTTTCTTT. It encodes CASSLAGRNTEAFF.

The chain carries TRBV5-1 and TRBJ1-4; TRBD1 might be the D (5 bases). The CDR3 has 13 amino acids. Trimming shortened V by 5 bases and J by 7 bases, and 12 bases separated the two germline ends. Germline CDR1 and CDR2: SGHRS and YFSETQ. The CDR3 DNA is TGCGCCAGCAGTAATGACAGAATTGAAAAACTGTTTTTT. Amino acids: CASSNDRIEKLFF.

The chain employs TRBV10-3 and TRBJ2-1, with TRBD2 matching 14 bases. The CDR3 is 17 residues long. Germline values: CDR1 ENHRY, CDR2 SYGVKD. The ends lost 6 bases at V and 3 bases at J; junction bases unmatched: 7. The DNA of the CDR3 is TGTGCCATCAGCCTGGGACTAGCGGGAGACCTCTACAATGAGCAGTTCTTC. Its protein is CAISLGLAGDLYNEQFF.

The genes are TRBV4-1 and TRBJ2-7, with TRBD1 matching over 8 bases. CDR1 is MGHRA and CDR2 is YSYEKL in the germline V gene. After removal of 6 bases from V and 2 bases from J, the junction contained 9 bases not matched to a gene. The CDR3 has 15 amino acids. The CDR3 DNA is TGCGCCAGCAGGCTACAGGGGGGACTCCCCTACGAGCAGTACTTC. It codes for CASRLQGGLPYEQYF.

On this clone itself: The same CDR3 arises from other DNA sequences in this sample as well. The chain couples TRBV30 to TRBJ2-7, with D possibly being TRBD2 (5 bases). The CDR3 contains 11 residues. With 0 bases removed from V and 6 bases from J, the gap between germline ends came to 6 bases. CDR1 is GTSNPN and CDR2 is SVGIG in the germline V gene (reference sequence). The CDR3 region is CAWSVGGEQYF. The CDR3 DNA follows: TGTGCCTGGAGTGTAGGAGGCGAGCAGTACTTC.

A word on this clone: Other DNA variants within this sample encode the same CDR3. CDR3 sequence (DNA): TGTGCCAGCAGCTTAGGTGGTGGAAACACCATATATTTT. This gives the protein CASSLGGGNTIYF. This chain joins TRBV7-9 and TRBJ1-3, with D unresolved. This CDR3 spans 13 amino acids. Germline V gene sequence: CDR1 SEHNR, CDR2 FQNEAQ (reference sequence). The ends were cut back, 1 base at V and 3 bases at J, with 4 bases in the middle.

This clone showed up just once. The V call is TRBV10-2, the J call TRBJ2-1; 15 positions match TRBD2. CDR3 length: 17 residues. Germline loops: CDR1 WSHSY, CDR2 SAAADI. V shed 3 bases, J shed 8 bases, and the junction held 8 bases outside the gene matches. This CDR3 reads CASSDPGLAGGFYEQFF. In nucleotides, the CDR3 is TGCGCCAGCAGTGACCCCGGACTAGCGGGAGGGTTTTATGAGCAGTTCTTC.

J is TRBJ2-5 and V is TRBV4-1; D unclear. The germline V gene encodes CDR1 MGHRA and CDR2 YSYEKL. Trimming stripped 8 bases from V and 0 bases from J, with 16 bases between. This CDR3 comprises 15 residues. CDR3 sequence (DNA): TGCGCCAGCGCCCCCCTTGTAGGAAACCAAGAGACCCAGTACTTC. Translation: CASAPLVGNQETQYF.

The chain links TRBV28 to TRBJ2-3; maybe TRBD1 (5 bases). Germline V gene data show CDR1 as MDHEN and CDR2 as SYDVKM. CDR3 length equals 13 residues. V shed 7 bases and J shed 2 bases, with 10 bases lying between them. The CDR3 sequence is CASTGLVTDTQYF. The CDR3 DNA reads as TGTGCCAGCACAGGGCTTGTCACAGATACGCAGTATTTT.

This clone was recorded only once. J is TRBJ2-7 and V is TRBV29-1; D is uncertain. The germline V and J ends were trimmed by 4 bases and 4 bases, with 11 bases remaining between them. Germline V gene sequence: CDR1 SQVTM, CDR2 ANQGSEA. The CDR3 is made up of 12 amino acids. CDR3: CSVVDGEYEQYF. In nucleotides, the CDR3 is TGCAGCGTTGTTGACGGAGAATACGAGCAGTACTTC.

The rearrangement uses TRBV6-1 and TRBJ2-1; no clear D. Trimming took 4 bases from V and 7 from J, leaving 23 bases between them. From germline, CDR1 is MNHNS and CDR2 SASEGT. This CDR3 spans 17 amino acids. Here the CDR3 reads CASSGPRGVGLRNEQFF. In nucleotides, the CDR3 is TGTGCCAGCAGTGGCCCGAGAGGTGTTGGCCTTCGGAATGAGCAGTTCTTC.

The chain joins TRBV6-5 to TRBJ1-1; D might be TRBD1 (6 bases). V was cut by 2 bases and J by 3 bases, with 10 bases left in between. The CDR3 has 14 residues. The germline CDR1 and CDR2 sequences are MNHEY and SVGAGI. The CDR3 bases are TGTGCCAGCAGTTACGCACAGGGTTACACTGAAGCTTTCTTT. Amino acid sequence: CASSYAQGYTEAFF.

The gene calls are TRBV28 and TRBJ1-5, with 9 bases matching TRBD1. V gave up 8 bases and J gave up 5 bases; unmatched junction bases: 16. The CDR3 runs to 17 residues. The germline gives CDR1 MDHEN, CDR2 SYDVKM. For the CDR3, the DNA is TGTGCCAGCGGGGGGACAGGGACTCTTAGTAGGGATCAGCCCCAGCATTTT. Its translation is CASGGTGTLSRDQPQHF.

In this sample, this clone turned up once. The CDR3 is CASSLAGARETQYF. The CDR3 bases are TGTGCCAGCAGCTTAGCGGGAGCCCGGGAGACCCAGTACTTC. This chain connects TRBV7-3 to TRBJ2-5; 7 bases line up with TRBD2. The CDR3 is 14 residues long. J lost 5 bases, V lost 2 bases, and 5 bases had no gene match. Germline V CDR1 and CDR2: SGHTA, FQGTGA.

As for this clone: A read error is likely here: a far larger clone is one base away. The same CDR3 can be traced to other DNA sequences in this sample. J is TRBJ1-2 and V is TRBV5-4, with a tentative D call TRBD1 (6 bases). V was trimmed by 1 base and J by 6 bases, leaving 13 bases between them. CDR1 and CDR2 (germline): SGHNT, YYREEE (reference sequence). The CDR3 totals 14 residues. CDR3 nucleotides: TGTGCCAGCAGCTTGACACAGGGAGCTGATGGCTACACCTTC. It is translated as CASSLTQGADGYTF.

This chain connects TRBV30 to TRBJ2-7; D is possibly TRBD1 (5 bases). Germline assignment: CDR1 GTSNPN and CDR2 SVGIG (reference sequence). The CDR3 totals 13 residues. V was clipped by 0 bases and J by 1 base, with 7 bases between them. CDR3 protein: CAWSVQVSYEQYF. The CDR3 DNA follows: TGTGCCTGGAGTGTACAGGTTTCCTACGAGCAGTACTTC.

In this sample, this clone turned up once. The rearrangement links TRBV2 to TRBJ2-7; D possibly corresponds to TRBD2 (5 bases). CDR1 is SNHLY and CDR2 is FYNNEI in the germline V gene. Trimming removed 4 bases from V and 5 bases from J, with 12 bases in between. The CDR3 consists of 13 residues. CDR3 coding DNA: TGTGCCAGCAGTGTACGGGGATGGGACGAGCAGTACTTC. Translated: CASSVRGWDEQYF.

This clone appeared a few times. This chain joins TRBV30 and TRBJ1-5, with a possible D match to TRBD1 (5 bases). Germline CDR1 GTSNPN, CDR2 SVGIG (reference sequence). V dropped 0 bases and J dropped 5 bases, with 11 bases sitting between them. The CDR3 spans 14 residues. This CDR3 is CAWSVLGVDQPQHF. In nucleotides, the CDR3 is TGTGCCTGGAGTGTATTAGGGGTGGATCAGCCCCAGCATTTT. Full variable domain (outside the CDR3, taken from reference TRBV30 and TRBJ1-5): SQTIHQWPATLVQPVGSPLSLECTVEGTSNPNLYWYRQAAGRGLQLLFYSVGIGQISSEVPQNLSASRPQDRQFILSSKKLLLSDSGFYLCAWSVLGVDQPQHFGDGTRLSIL.

On this clone: The sample has other DNA sequences that encode this CDR3 too. CDR3 amino acids: CASRTQNTEAFF. Written as DNA, the CDR3 is TGTGCCAGCCGAACACAGAACACTGAAGCTTTCTTT. This chain links TRBV28 with TRBJ1-1; D gene ambiguous. The CDR3 totals 12 residues. The V end lost 8 bases, the J end lost 1 base, and 8 bases lay between the germline ends. Germline V gene lookup returns CDR1 MDHEN and CDR2 SYDVKM.

Worth noting for this clone: Distinct nucleotide sequences in the sample also encode this CDR3. This chain joins TRBV18 and TRBJ2-5, with a tentative D call TRBD1 (5 bases). From germline, CDR1 is KGHSH and CDR2 LQKENI. V was pared by 1 base and J by 2 bases, with 8 bases between. The CDR3 totals 14 residues. The CDR3 sequence: CASSPRTGQETQYF. The DNA for the CDR3 is TGTGCCAGCTCACCACGAACAGGACAAGAGACCCAGTACTTC.